The clone carrying this TCR beta chain was counted once. CDR3 length equals 14 residues. Germline values: CDR1 LGHDT, CDR2 YNNKEL (reference sequence). V lost 4 bases and J lost 8; bases outside the gene matches: 7. Sequencing used immunoSEQ multiplex PCR; TCRdb keeps in-frame clones, though not all of them. The sample yields fewer than 250,000 clones, roughly 83% seen once. This entry comes from a study of blood T cell repertoires in COVID-19. Across the whole study: T cells, B-cell-depleted T cells, or PBMCs provided the cDNA or gDNA that served as material.

Participants were aged about 18 to 100 years, lived in about 26 US areas, and enrolled virtually. The sample taken for sequencing was PBMCs or T cells enriched from blood (not recorded which). This sequence was found in a woman in her 50s who had recovered from COVID-19. This chain joins TRBV3-1 (or the pseudogene TRBV3-2) and TRBJ2-3, with TRBD2 matching over 9 bases. CDR3 loop: CASSPPGTSPTQYF. CDR3 nucleotide sequence: TGTGCCAGCAGCCCCCCTGGGACTAGCCCTACGCAGTATTTT.